The sequence of this T cell receptor beta chain was determined in a study of prognosis after radiotherapy for stage I lung cancer. Study conclusions and caveats: A determination of whether the expanded TCR clones were tumor-specific was not made. Medians of roughly 10,000 versus 7,000 showed unique TCR clone counts falling after stereotactic body radiation therapy.

By two-round multiplex PCR, the TCR beta CDR3 was amplified from genomic DNA. Primers (each specific to one TRBV or TRBJ gene) were used in first-round PCR. Universal primers were used in the second PCR round. TCRdb reanalysed the multiplex PCR reads using MiXCR and keeps one entry per CDR3 protein. In the table there are some 10,000 distinct CDR3 sequences, roughly 32% of which are singletons. From germline, CDR1 is SNHLY and CDR2 FYNNEI. Deletions cut 6 bases from V and 6 bases from J, with 11 bases between. CDR3 length: 13 amino acids. The sample holds one count of this clonotype. Its antigen is unidentified.

The rearrangement joins TRBV2 to TRBJ2-2; D is perhaps TRBD1 (6 bases). Sample: PBMCs, taken before or after stereotactic body radiation therapy (not recorded which). This receptor was identified in a donor of 50 years or more with non-small cell lung cancer. As DNA, the CDR3 is TGTGCCAGCAGCGTCAGGGGAGCCGGGGAGCTGTTTTTT. The encoded protein is CASSVRGAGELFF.